The T cell receptor (beta chain) described here comes from a study of breast tumors, draining lymph nodes, adjacent tissues. Notes on the study in general: The lymph node origin of tumor T cells was framed as consistent with a hypothesis, not demonstrated.

This clonotype was recorded at least ten times. Antigen specificity is unknown. Losses at the gene ends were 5 bases for V and 5 bases for J; bases not matched to a gene: 12. The CDR3 has 16 amino acids. The germline V gene has CDR1 LNHDA and CDR2 SQIVND (reference sequence). Axillary draining lymph nodes of breast cancer patients supplied the node samples. TCRdb redid the calling of the multiplex PCR reads with MiXCR, one entry per CDR3 protein. The table shows about 230,000 distinct CDR3 sequences, with less than 40% occurring only once. The clonotype originates from a female donor with breast cancer. Some clones in this sample may be carry-over from other donors' samples. V usage is TRBV19 and J usage is TRBJ2-7, with TRBD2 matching over 10 bases. The sample consisted of axillary lymph node tissue. The CDR3 here is CASSPVASGRLNEQYF. For the CDR3, the DNA is TGTGCCAGTAGTCCTGTGGCTAGCGGGAGACTCAACGAGCAGTACTTC.